This TCR beta chain was identified during a study of blood T cell repertoires in COVID-19. Sequenced by immunoSEQ multiplex PCR; TCRdb stores in-frame clones only, minus some. The sample has over 100,000 clones, approximately 87% seen once. The CDR3 sequence is 17 residues long. Trimming pared 3 bases from V and 5 bases from J, leaving 19 bases between. Germline V CDR1 and CDR2: KGHSH, LQKENI. Sample: peripheral blood. The clonotype originates from a woman aged 60-75 years with acute or convalescent COVID-19. This chain connects TRBV18 to TRBJ1-4; the D is unclear. The chain's CDR3 is CASSPATPTNLNEKLFF. For the CDR3, the DNA is TGTGCCAGCTCACCGGCGACCCCAACTAATCTGAATGAAAAACTGTTTTTT.